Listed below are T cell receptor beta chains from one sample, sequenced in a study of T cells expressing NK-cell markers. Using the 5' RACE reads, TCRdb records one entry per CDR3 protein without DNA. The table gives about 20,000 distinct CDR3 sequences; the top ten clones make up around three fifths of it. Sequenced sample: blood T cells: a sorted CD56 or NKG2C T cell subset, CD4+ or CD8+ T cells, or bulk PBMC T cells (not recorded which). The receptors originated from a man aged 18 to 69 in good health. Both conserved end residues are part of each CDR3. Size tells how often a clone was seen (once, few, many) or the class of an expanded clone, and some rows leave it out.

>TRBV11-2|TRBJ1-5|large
CASSQDMNQPQHF
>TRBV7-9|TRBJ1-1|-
CASSPVNTEAFF
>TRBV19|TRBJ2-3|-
CASSEELRLAGDTQYF
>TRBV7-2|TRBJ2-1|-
CASGGTGAYNEQFF
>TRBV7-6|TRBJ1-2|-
CASSPLTGPNYGYTF
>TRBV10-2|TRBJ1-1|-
CASSFSRGLGLNTEAFF
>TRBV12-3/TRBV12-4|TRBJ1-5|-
CASSFGQPQHF
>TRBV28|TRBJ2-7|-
CASSLAGTGTYEQYF
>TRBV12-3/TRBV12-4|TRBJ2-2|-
CASSRAGTGGSGELFF
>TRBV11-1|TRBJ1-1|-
CASSLAPSTEAFF
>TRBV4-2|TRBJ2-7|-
CASSQLRIEGDSYEQYF
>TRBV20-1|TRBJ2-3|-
CSARIAALSTDTQYF
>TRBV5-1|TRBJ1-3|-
CASSLASFSGNTIYF
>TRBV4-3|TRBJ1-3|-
CASSQAGGGNTIYF
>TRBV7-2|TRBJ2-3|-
CASRELTDTQYF
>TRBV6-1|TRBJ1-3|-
CASSGGSSGNTIYF
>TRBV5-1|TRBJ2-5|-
CASSIDRETQYF
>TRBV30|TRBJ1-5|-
CAWSVGQEYQPQHF
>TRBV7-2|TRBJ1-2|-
CASSLAAKDGYTF
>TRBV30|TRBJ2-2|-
CAWSRAVTANTGELFF
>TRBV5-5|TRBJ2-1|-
CASSFAPWNEQFF
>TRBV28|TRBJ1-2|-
CASSDRSGYTF
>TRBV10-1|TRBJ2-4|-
CASSRWTSRDLKNIQYF
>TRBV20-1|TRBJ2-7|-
CSARGLAGAYYEQYF
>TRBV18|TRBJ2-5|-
CASSRIKESQYF
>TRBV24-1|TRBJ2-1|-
CATSDSWQGAFNEQFF
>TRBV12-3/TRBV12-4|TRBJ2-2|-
CASSSGGMGTGELFF
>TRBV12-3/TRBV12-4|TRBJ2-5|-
CASSLTGGETQYF
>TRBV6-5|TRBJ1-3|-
CASSYFLSGTSGNTIYF